This passage covers 8 T cell receptor beta chains from one sample sequenced in a study of T cell repertoires and HLA-DP antigens. TCRdb keeps only in-frame clones here, not all; method: immunoSEQ multiplex PCR. The sample lists approximately 86,000 clones; around 86% were seen once. For these receptors, no antigen is known. What was sequenced was CD4+ T cells from PBMCs. These receptor sequences come from a man aged 50 to 60 in good health and CMV-seronegative.

The V call is TRBV19, the J call TRBJ1-2; 7 bases are a match to TRBD1. CDR1 is LNHDA and CDR2 is SQIVND in the germline V gene (reference sequence). The CDR3 totals 15 residues. The V and J ends lost 7 bases and 7 bases, in that order; junction bases with no gene match: 15. The CDR3 is CASIDQGRGIGGYTF. DNA of the CDR3: TGTGCCAGTATCGACCAAGGCAGGGGGATCGGTGGCTACACCTTC.

This clone was found once. The chain couples TRBV20-1 to TRBJ2-1; D is uncertain. CDR1 and CDR2 from the germline V gene are DFQATT and SNEGSKA (reference sequence). Trimming took 5 bases from V and 0 from J, leaving 2 bases between them. CDR3 size: 11 residues. The CDR3 region is CSAASYNEQFF. CDR3 in DNA: TGCAGTGCTGCCTCCTACAATGAGCAGTTCTTC.

The V gene is TRBV6-5, the J gene TRBJ2-1, with D unresolved. This CDR3 is built from 14 residues. CDR1 and CDR2 (germline): MNHEY, SVGAGI. V lost 4 bases and J lost 8, with 15 bases in between. CDR3 nucleotides: TGTGCCAGCAGTTTCAGAGCGACAACCGATGAGCAGTTCTTC. Translating gives CASSFRATTDEQFF.

The chain joins TRBV20-1 to TRBJ2-5; D perhaps matches TRBD2 (5 bases). Germline CDR1 and CDR2: DFQATT and SNEGSKA (reference sequence). V lost 4 bases, J lost 5 bases, and 8 bases lay in between. CDR3 size: 11 residues. The CDR3 DNA follows: TGCAGTGCTACCCCGGGGGAGACCCAGTACTTC. Its protein product is CSATPGETQYF.

V gene TRBV4-1 combines with J gene TRBJ2-3; unclear D gene. The V gene's germline CDR1 is MGHRA and CDR2 YSYEKL. The CDR3 contains 14 residues. Trimming cost V 1 base and J 2 bases, with 7 bases left between them. The DNA for the CDR3 is TGCGCCAGCAGCCAAGGTTCTACCACAGATACGCAGTATTTT. Its translation is CASSQGSTTDTQYF.

V and J are TRBV19 and TRBJ1-4; the match to TRBD1 covers 9 bases. This CDR3 has 16 amino acids. V lost 3 bases to trimming and J lost 7 bases; unmatched junction nucleotides: 9. From germline, CDR1 is LNHDA and CDR2 SQIVND (reference sequence). The CDR3 is CASSIPFGTGIEKLFF. The CDR3 DNA reads TGTGCCAGTAGTATCCCTTTTGGGACAGGGATTGAAAAACTGTTTTTT.

This clone was observed a handful of times. The chain has TRBV2 and TRBJ1-3; D call uncertain. Germline CDR1 and CDR2: SNHLY and FYNNEI. Deletions cut 0 bases from V and 4 bases from J, with 7 bases between. This CDR3 contains 14 residues. CDR3: CASSEAGRGNTIYF. The CDR3 bases are TGTGCCAGCAGTGAAGCGGGAAGGGGAAACACCATATATTTT.

The J gene is TRBJ1-5, the V gene TRBV23-1; D not certain. TRBV23-1 is identified as an open reading frame with a role that is uncertain. This CDR3 is 14 amino acids long. With 10 bases removed from V and 4 bases from J, the gap between germline ends came to 17 bases. CDR3 nucleotide sequence: TGCGCCAACACCCCCGTAGGACGAAATCAGCCCCAGCATTTT. Its protein is CANTPVGRNQPQHF.